This T cell receptor beta chain appears in the sequencing data of a study of blood T cell repertoires in COVID-19. The wider study: The United States, Italy and Spain provided the acute and convalescent COVID-19 samples. In each case, the material was cDNA or gDNA derived from T cells, B-cell-depleted T cells, or PBMCs.

In the authors' workflow: Estimated nucleated cell counts came from reference gene primer amplification. Clones were read by immunoSEQ multiplex PCR, and TCRdb kept only the in-frame ones, dropping some. The V and J calls and clone size are taken from that table; D and trimming were inferred from the DNA. The data contain almost 100,000 clones, around 86% of them singletons. From germline, CDR1 is LNHNV and CDR2 YYDKDF (reference sequence). The CDR3 runs 15 residues. V was pared by 0 bases and J by 0 bases, with 8 bases between. Material: peripheral blood. This sequence originates from a man aged 45-65 years with acute or convalescent COVID-19. This sequence joins TRBV15 and TRBJ1-2; D is unclear. The CDR3 here is CATSRDVGANYGYTF. The CDR3 nucleotides read TGTGCCACCAGCAGAGATGTGGGAGCTAACTATGGCTACACCTTC.